Listed below are T cell receptor beta chains from one sample, sequenced in a study of T cell changes during pregnancy in multiple sclerosis. Assay: immunoSEQ multiplex PCR; the TCRdb copy retains only in-frame clones and omits some. The table shows about 88,000 clones, with 92% occurring only once. The input for sequencing was peripheral blood, taken in the first trimester of pregnancy. These TCRs come from a female donor with multiple sclerosis, enrolled in a pregnancy study. The CDR3 runs from the conserved cysteine through the conserved F or W. Fields, in order: V gene, D gene, J gene, clone size, CDR3 DNA, CDR3 protein. A D gene is named only where the DNA matches it firmly. Not all rows give a size; the values are once, few, many and, for expanded clones, a class.

TRBV28	.	TRBJ2-4	.	TGTGCCAGCAGTCCCCCCAACAGAGTAAACATTCAGTACTTC	CASSPPNRVNIQYF
TRBV29-1	TRBD2	TRBJ2-7	.	TGCAGCGTTGAGAGCGTGGCTAGCGGGAGAGTCGGGTCCTACGAGCAGTACTTC	CSVESVASGRVGSYEQYF
TRBV15	.	TRBJ2-7	.	TGTGCCACCAGCGGGGGAGCCGGGACTGAGTCCTACGAGCAGTACTTC	CATSGGAGTESYEQYF
TRBV5-6	.	TRBJ2-5	once	TGTGCCAGCAGCTTGAAACCGAGAGAAGAGACCCAGTACTTC	CASSLKPREETQYF
TRBV5-1	TRBD2	TRBJ2-2	.	TGCGCCAGCAGCTTGGTAGCGGGAGAGGGCACCGGGGAGCTGTTTTTT	CASSLVAGEGTGELFF
TRBV18	.	TRBJ2-1	.	TGTGCCAGCTCATACTCGGAGTCCTTCTACAATGAGCAGTTCTTC	CASSYSESFYNEQFF
TRBV29-1	TRBD2	TRBJ2-7	.	TGCAGCGTGTTCCTCGCCGGGACTAGCGGGATGCACGAGCAGTACTTC	CSVFLAGTSGMHEQYF
TRBV6-5	.	TRBJ2-7	.	TGTGCCAGCAGATTTAGATGGGCCGGGGTCGACGAGCAGTACTTC	CASRFRWAGVDEQYF
TRBV4-1	TRBD1	TRBJ1-4	.	TGCGCCAGCAGCCAGCTAACAGGGGTGGGGGATAATGAAAAACTGTTTTTT	CASSQLTGVGDNEKLFF
TRBV4-1	TRBD1	TRBJ1-1	.	TGCGCCAGCAGCCAAGAAAAGGGGGCTGACACTGAAGCTTTCTTT	CASSQEKGADTEAFF
TRBV5-1	TRBD2	TRBJ2-2	.	TGCGCCAGCAGCTTGGCCGGGACTAGCGGGGGTGTAAACACCGGGGAGCTGTTTTTT	CASSLAGTSGGVNTGELFF
TRBV2	.	TRBJ1-4	.	TGTGCCAGCACCCAACCCCGGGGGGAAAAACTGTTTTTT	CASTQPRGEKLFF
TRBV2	TRBD1	TRBJ1-3	.	TGTGCCAGCAGTGAATGGGACAGGAGCCTTTCTGGAAACACCATATATTTT	CASSEWDRSLSGNTIYF
TRBV9	.	TRBJ2-1	.	TGTGCCAGCAGCCTCGAGTCCTACAATGAGCAGTTCTTC	CASSLESYNEQFF
TRBV28	.	TRBJ1-1	.	TGTGCCAGCAGTTTGGAGGGTGTGAAAGCTTTCTTT	CASSLEGVKAFF
TRBV5-6	TRBD1	TRBJ1-3	.	TGTGCCAGCAGCTTGGTTGGACAGGATTTCTCTGGAAACACCATATATTTT	CASSLVGQDFSGNTIYF
TRBV6-1	TRBD1	TRBJ2-3	.	TGTGCCAGCAGTTGGACAGGGAGCACAGATACGCAGTATTTT	CASSWTGSTDTQYF
TRBV5-1	.	TRBJ2-1	.	TGCGCCAGCAGCTTTCCCGGGAGATACAATGAGCAGTTCTTC	CASSFPGRYNEQFF
TRBV5-8	TRBD1	TRBJ1-1	.	TGTGCCAGCCGTAAGGACAGGACGAACACTGAAGCTTTCTTT	CASRKDRTNTEAFF
TRBV30	TRBD1	TRBJ2-4	once	TGTGCCTGGAGTGCCCTCTGGACGACAGGGGGCGAAAGGGGTAGCATTCAGTACTTC	CAWSALWTTGGERGSIQYF
TRBV9	.	TRBJ2-7	.	TGTGCCAGCAGTCCTCGGGCGGGGGCAACCTACGAGCAGTACTTC	CASSPRAGATYEQYF
TRBV11-3	TRBD1	TRBJ2-1	.	TGTGCCAGCAGCGAAAGAGGACAGGGCTACAATGAGCAGTTCTTC	CASSERGQGYNEQFF
TRBV7-6	TRBD2	TRBJ2-1	.	TGTGCCAGCAGCCCCGGGACTAGCGGGCTACCCTACAATGAGCAGTTCTTC	CASSPGTSGLPYNEQFF
TRBV28	.	TRBJ1-1	.	TGTGCCAGCAGTTTTAATGCCCCGGGGACTGAAGCTTTCTTT	CASSFNAPGTEAFF
TRBV10-3	.	TRBJ1-2	.	TGTGCCATCAGTGAAGTTCAGGGCTATGGCTACACCTTC	CAISEVQGYGYTF
TRBV29-1	TRBD1	TRBJ2-6	.	TGCAGCGGTTATCTCCGGGACAGGGAAATTTCTGGGGCCAACGTCCTGACTTTC	CSGYLRDREISGANVLTF
TRBV7-8	.	TRBJ1-5	.	TGTGCCAGCAGCTTAGACAATGATAGCAATCAGCCCCAGCATTTT	CASSLDNDSNQPQHF
TRBV7-3	TRBD2	TRBJ2-7	.	TGTGCCAGCAGCTTAGCGGGGGGACTAGCGCAGGACGAGCAGTACTTC	CASSLAGGLAQDEQYF
TRBV27	TRBD1	TRBJ1-2	.	TGTGCCAGCAGCCGGACAGGGAACTATGGCTACACCTTC	CASSRTGNYGYTF
TRBV10-2	TRBD1	TRBJ2-5	once	TGCGCCAGCAGTGAACCCGACAGGGTCCAAGAGACCCAGTACTTC	CASSEPDRVQETQYF
TRBV7-9	.	TRBJ2-7	.	TGTGCCAGCAGCCCGTTGGGGGGTCCCGACTTTTACGAGCAGTACTTC	CASSPLGGPDFYEQYF
TRBV5-4	TRBD1	TRBJ2-1	.	TGTGCCAGCAGCTACACAGGGGGCAATGAGCAGTTCTTC	CASSYTGGNEQFF
TRBV28	.	TRBJ1-5	.	TGTGCCAGCAGGCTCTCCAACAGGGCCCTTAGCAATCAGCCCCAGCATTTT	CASRLSNRALSNQPQHF
TRBV5-4	.	TRBJ2-1	.	TGTGCCAGCAGCTCAACTGGACGGGGTTACAATGAGCAGTTCTTC	CASSSTGRGYNEQFF
TRBV9	TRBD1	TRBJ2-1	.	TGTGCCAGCAGCGCTCCGGGACAGGACTACAATGAGCAGTTCTTC	CASSAPGQDYNEQFF
TRBV2	.	TRBJ2-7	.	TGTGCCAGCAGTGACAATAGACAGGAGGTCTCCTACGAGCAGTACTTC	CASSDNRQEVSYEQYF
TRBV30	.	TRBJ1-1	medium-sized	TGTGCCTGGAGTGCCCTGGGGCGGGGCACTGAAGCTTTCTTT	CAWSALGRGTEAFF
TRBV5-6	.	TRBJ2-5	.	TGTGCCAGCAGCCGACTAGACCAAGAGACCCAGTACTTC	CASSRLDQETQYF
TRBV28	.	TRBJ2-7	.	TGTGCCAGCAGCCTGCTTTTGGAGGGTGAGCAGTACTTC	CASSLLLEGEQYF
TRBV9	.	TRBJ1-2	.	TGTGCCAGCAGCGCAGACAGGAGGACCCCCTATGGCTACACCTTC	CASSADRRTPYGYTF
TRBV9	TRBD2	TRBJ2-1	.	TGTGCCAGCAGCAGTAGCGGGAGGGAGAATGAGCAGTTCTTC	CASSSSGRENEQFF
TRBV5-1	TRBD1	TRBJ2-7	.	TGCGCCAGCAGTTTTGGGACAGGGGTAACCTACGAGCAGTACTTC	CASSFGTGVTYEQYF
TRBV7-2	TRBD1	TRBJ1-1	.	TGTGCCAGCAGCTTCGGGGCAGGGGGCTTATGGAACACTGAAGCTTTCTTT	CASSFGAGGLWNTEAFF
TRBV15	TRBD2	TRBJ2-3	.	TGTGCCACCAGCAGACAACTAGCGGGAGGAATCCCAGATACGCAGTATTTT	CATSRQLAGGIPDTQYF
TRBV2	TRBD1	TRBJ1-1	.	TGTGCCAGCAGTGAATTTAGTCCAGGGGGGACTGAAGCTTTCTTT	CASSEFSPGGTEAFF
TRBV5-1	TRBD1	TRBJ2-3	.	TGCGCCAGCAGCCCATCCGACAGGGGACCAGATACGCAGTATTTT	CASSPSDRGPDTQYF
TRBV5-1	.	TRBJ2-1	.	TGCGCCAGCAGCTTGGTTCTAGGCCATGAGCAGTTCTTC	CASSLVLGHEQFF
TRBV19	.	TRBJ2-7	.	TGTGCCAGTAGTATAGAGGCAGGTTACCGCTACGAGCAGTACTTC	CASSIEAGYRYEQYF
TRBV7-8	.	TRBJ1-5	.	TGTGCCAGCAGCTCAGAACGGGGGTACAATCAGCCCCAGCATTTT	CASSSERGYNQPQHF
TRBV25-1	.	TRBJ1-1	.	TGTGCCAGCAGTGGCTTCGGGGAGGGAACTGAAGCTTTCTTT	CASSGFGEGTEAFF
TRBV13	TRBD1	TRBJ1-2	.	TGTGCCAGCAGCCTACGCACAGGGGGTGACTATGGCTACACCTTC	CASSLRTGGDYGYTF
TRBV13	.	TRBJ2-7	.	TGTGCCAGCAGCTCCCCCTCACAGCAGGAGCAGTACTTC	CASSSPSQQEQYF
TRBV5-4	TRBD2	TRBJ2-7	.	TGTGCCAGCAGTCCCGGACCCGGGGGGGCCTACGAGCAGTACTTC	CASSPGPGGAYEQYF